The 8 T cell receptor beta chains given below trace back to one sample, sequenced in a study of blood T cells in healthy people across ages. The authors ran a second PCR of roughly 7 to 11 cycles using a sample-barcoded 5' primer and a J-beta primer mix. One entry per CDR3 protein results from TCRdb running MiXCR on the 5' RACE reads. The sample shows about 1.7 million distinct CDR3 sequences, 28% of them seen only once. What was sequenced was blood. The source of these receptors is a woman in her twenties or thirties in good health.

The rearrangement uses TRBV7-9 and TRBJ2-1; 11 bases line up with TRBD2. Per the germline V gene, CDR1 is SEHNR and CDR2 is FQNEAQ (reference sequence). The ends lost 2 bases at V and 7 bases at J; junction bases unmatched: 7. The CDR3 contains 16 residues. The CDR3 reads CASSLIETSGVNEQFF. In DNA, the CDR3 is TGTGCCAGCAGCTTAATAGAGACTAGCGGGGTGAATGAGCAGTTCTTC.

There are many counts of this clonotype. This chain connects TRBV10-3 to TRBJ2-7, with 10 bases aligning to TRBD1. Germline CDR1 ENHRY, CDR2 SYGVKD. The CDR3 totals 15 residues. J gave up 3 bases and V 10 bases, and 12 bases lay outside the gene matches. The CDR3 sequence: CATGQGSSLNYEQYF. In nucleotides, the CDR3 is TGTGCCACGGGACAGGGGTCCTCGCTTAACTACGAGCAGTACTTC.

This chain uses TRBV7-2 with TRBJ2-5; maybe TRBD2 (6 bases). Germline CDR1 reads SGHTA; CDR2 reads FQGNSA. The CDR3 length is 14 residues. The ends were cut back, 3 bases at V and 6 bases at J, with 14 bases in the middle. The CDR3 sequence: CASSLPGGKKTQYF. The CDR3 region has the DNA TGTGCCAGCAGCTTGCCCGGCGGGAAGAAGACCCAGTACTTC.

The chain has TRBV29-1 and TRBJ2-3, with 7 bases aligning to TRBD1. Germline V gene sequence: CDR1 SQVTM, CDR2 ANQGSEA. V was pared by 5 bases and J by 4 bases, with 9 bases of the junction left unmatched. The CDR3 runs to 14 residues. CDR3 bases: TGCAGCGTTAGCCGGACAGGTCCCCCAGATACGCAGTATTTT. It translates to CSVSRTGPPDTQYF.

The rearrangement links TRBV12-3 or TRBV12-4 to TRBJ1-1; tentatively, D is TRBD1 (5 bases). This CDR3 region has 11 residues. Between the trimmed V and J ends, which lost 6 bases and 11 bases, there was a span of 13 bases. This CDR3 reads CASSQGVFAFF. The CDR3 region has the DNA TGTGCCAGCAGCCAAGGGGTATTCGCTTTCTTT.

Concerning this clonotype itself: Compared with germline, one end of the junction differs, possibly owing to a read error. This chain connects TRBV24-1 to TRBJ1-2; D gene unclear. Germline-derived CDR1 and CDR2 are KGHDR and SFDVKD. This CDR3 region has 12 residues. In DNA form, the CDR3 reads TGTGCCACCAGTAATTTTTTCGGTGGCTACACCTTC. Residues: CATSNFFGGYTF.

This clonotype was observed many times. This chain links TRBV6-5 with TRBJ2-7, with D perhaps matching TRBD2 (6 bases). Trimming shortened V by 6 bases and J by 6 bases, and 15 bases separated the two germline ends. The CDR3 consists of 13 residues. In germline, CDR1 is MNHEY, CDR2 SVGAGI. Here the CDR3 reads CASREEGIREQYF. In DNA form, the CDR3 reads TGTGCCAGCAGAGAGGAGGGGATCCGCGAGCAGTACTTC.

This clonotype was observed a few times. This chain uses TRBV15 with TRBJ2-7, with 10 bases aligning to TRBD2. CDR3 length: 17 residues. The germline V gene encodes CDR1 LNHNV and CDR2 YYDKDF (reference sequence). Trimming took 0 bases from V and 3 from J; bases not matched to a gene: 8. CDR3 nucleotides: TGTGCCACCAGCAGAGAGGGTGAACTAGCGGGGATCTACGAGCAGTACTTC. Its translation is CATSREGELAGIYEQYF. Full variable domain (outside the CDR3, taken from reference TRBV15 and TRBJ2-7): DAMVIQNPRYQVTQFGKPVTLSCSQTLNHNVMYWYQQKSSQAPKLLFHYYDKDFNNEADTPDNFQSRRPNTSFCFLDIRSPGLGDTAMYLCATSREGELAGIYEQYFGPGTRLTVT.